These 13 T cell receptor beta chains originate from one sample sequenced in a study of cytomegalovirus exposure and HLA in healthy donors. Sequencing used immunoSEQ multiplex PCR; TCRdb keeps in-frame clones, though not all of them. The profile shows almost 75,000 clones, 70% to 90% of them singletons. Source material: PBMCs. These receptors all come from a man aged 25-40 years in good health and CMV-seronegative.

The chain joins TRBV7-8 to TRBJ2-4, with 8 nucleotides matching TRBD1. Losses at the gene ends were 8 bases for V and 16 bases for J; bases not matched to a gene: 13. CDR1 and CDR2 from the germline V gene are SGHVS and FQNEAQ. This CDR3 is 12 amino acids long. DNA of the CDR3: TGTGCCAGCGGCCCGGACAGGGAAAGGGTCTACTTC. Its translation: CASGPDRERVYF.

This chain connects TRBV7-8 to TRBJ1-5; D is ambiguous. CDR3 size: 14 residues. With 3 bases removed from V and 0 bases from J, the gap between germline ends came to 6 bases. CDR1 and CDR2 (germline): SGHVS, FQNEAQ. The DNA of the CDR3 is TGTGCCAGCAGCTTTTCGGTTAGCAATCAGCCCCAGCATTTT. Translated: CASSFSVSNQPQHF.

V usage is TRBV19 and J usage is TRBJ2-1; TRBD2 is a possible D gene (6 bases). Germline-derived CDR1 and CDR2 are LNHDA and SQIVND (reference sequence). This CDR3 region has 13 residues. Trimming removed 5 bases from V and 2 bases from J, with 7 bases in between. CDR3 region: CASSGRTYNEQFF. CDR3 nucleotide sequence: TGTGCCAGTAGTGGGAGGACCTACAATGAGCAGTTCTTC.

The chain links TRBV7-9 to TRBJ2-7; D remains ambiguous. The CDR3 runs 14 residues. CDR1 and CDR2 from the germline V gene are SEHNR and FQNEAQ (reference sequence). V lost 1 base, J lost 3 bases, and 10 bases lay in between. This chain's CDR3 is CASSLGRYDYEQYV. The CDR3 DNA is TGTGCCAGCAGCTTAGGGCGGTATGACTACGAGCAGTACGTC.

The V gene is TRBV27, the J gene TRBJ1-6; D possibly corresponds to TRBD1 (6 bases). V was cut by 6 bases and J by 5 bases, with 20 bases left in between. Germline CDR1 is MNHEY and CDR2 is SMNVEV (reference sequence). The CDR3 is 17 residues long. CDR3 sequence (DNA): TGTGCCAGCAGCTCTGGTCGGGGGGCAGCGGATAATTCACCCCTCCACTTT. This sequence encodes CASSSGRGAADNSPLHF.

The V call is TRBV7-3, the J call TRBJ1-1; TRBD1 aligns across 7 bases. The junction had 6 bases not matched to a gene; V was cut back by 4 bases and J by 4 bases. Germline CDR1 SGHTA, CDR2 FQGTGA. CDR3 size: 14 residues. This CDR3 reads CASSYRQGSTEAFF. DNA of the CDR3: TGTGCCAGCAGCTACCGACAGGGTAGCACTGAAGCTTTCTTT.

The chain links TRBV7-7 to TRBJ2-3; 7 positions agree with TRBD2. The CDR3 spans 16 residues. The V gene's germline CDR1 is SSHAT and CDR2 FNYEAQ (reference sequence). With V trimmed by 5 bases and J by 5 bases, 13 bases remained unmatched. The CDR3 DNA sequence: TGTGCCAGCAGCGCTAATTTGGGGGGGTTTGGAGATACGCAGTATTTT. Its translation is CASSANLGGFGDTQYF.

This chain connects TRBV30 to TRBJ2-3; 9 bases map to TRBD2. The V gene's germline CDR1 is GTSNPN and CDR2 SVGIG (reference sequence). V was pared by 5 bases and J by 1 base, with 4 bases of the junction left unmatched. The CDR3 runs 14 residues. As DNA, the CDR3 is TGTGCCTGGGTCGAGCGGGGGGGCACAGATACGCAGTATTTT. This encodes CAWVERGGTDTQYF.

V usage is TRBV9 and J usage is TRBJ2-2; TRBD2 agrees at 8 bases. CDR3 size: 18 residues. V shed 3 bases, J shed 5 bases, and the junction held 15 bases outside the gene matches. Germline V gene data show CDR1 as SGDLS and CDR2 as YYNGEE. CDR3 sequence (DNA): TGTGCCAGCAGCGGTTCGGACCTAGCGGGCCTATGGACCGGGGAGCTGTTTTTT. This gives the protein CASSGSDLAGLWTGELFF. Full variable domain (remainder filled in from reference TRBV9 and TRBJ2-2): DSGVTQTPKHLITATGQRVTLRCSPRSGDLSVYWYQQSLDQGLQFLIQYYNGEERAKGNILERFSAQQFPDLHSELNLSSLELGDSALYFCASSGSDLAGLWTGELFFGEGSRLTVL.

V is TRBV29-1 and J is TRBJ1-1; D is uncertain. CDR1 and CDR2 (germline): SQVTM, ANQGSEA. V lost 6 bases and J lost 3, with 17 bases in between. CDR3 length equals 14 residues. For the CDR3, the DNA is TGCAGCGTGTCCCCTTTCCGAGAGGACACTGAAGCTTTCTTT. Residues: CSVSPFREDTEAFF. Looking up the rest from reference TRBV29-1 and TRBJ1-1 gives the full variable domain: SAVISQKPSRDICQRGTSLTIQCQVDSQVTMMFWYRQQPGQSLTLIATANQGSEATYESGFVIDKFPISRPNLTFSTLTVSNMSPEDSSIYLCSVSPFREDTEAFFGQGTRLTVV.

This CDR3 reads CASGETLTQYF. DNA for the CDR3: TGTGCCAGCGGGGAGACACTGACGCAGTATTTT. The chain couples TRBV7-3 to TRBJ2-3; TRBD2 is a possible D gene (5 bases). The V end was cut by 8 bases, the J end by 9 bases, with 12 bases between. The germline gives CDR1 SGHTA, CDR2 FQGTGA. This CDR3 is built from 11 residues.

This clone turned up a few times. This chain connects TRBV15 to TRBJ2-5, with TRBD1 matching 8 bases. This CDR3 has 15 residues. Trimming at V came to 5 bases and at J to 5 bases, leaving 10 bases not matched to a gene. Germline CDR1 and CDR2: LNHNV and YYDKDF (reference sequence). DNA for the CDR3: TGTGCCACCAGCTTACCGGGACAGGATTTTGAGACCCAGTACTTC. It yields the protein CATSLPGQDFETQYF.

The V call is TRBV5-5, the J call TRBJ2-7; TRBD2 might be the D (5 bases). Germline V gives CDR1 SGHKS, CDR2 YYEKEE (reference sequence). V shed 2 bases and J shed 1 base, with 10 bases lying between them. This CDR3 contains 14 residues. Written as DNA, the CDR3 is TGTGCCAGCAGCTTAAGGACTTTTTCCTACGAGCAGTACGTC. Amino acid sequence: CASSLRTFSYEQYV.